Listed below are T cell receptor beta chains from one sample, sequenced in a study of cytomegalovirus exposure and HLA in healthy donors. Sequencing was performed with immunoSEQ multiplex PCR; in TCRdb, only in-frame clones are kept and a portion is missing. The sample carries about 160,000 clones, 65% to 90% recorded once. The sequencing sample was made of PBMCs. The source is a human donor in good health. CDR3s include the opening cysteine and the closing phenylalanine or tryptophan. Each record gives: D gene, J gene, clone size, V gene, CDR3 DNA, CDR3 protein. A D gene is named only where the DNA matches it firmly. Clone size is stated in some rows and not others, as once, few, many or a class when expanded.

>TRBD2|TRBJ2-3|-|TRBV7-8
TGTGCCAGCAGCTTATATGGTTCGGCGGGGGGGATCAGCCCGAACACAGATACGCAGTATTTT
CASSLYGSAGGISPNTDTQYF
>-|TRBJ2-7|-|TRBV9
TGTGCCAGCAGCGTAGGGGGCGGGACCATTTCCGAGCAGTACTTC
CASSVGGGTISEQYF
>-|TRBJ2-7|-|TRBV5-1
TGCGCCAGCAGCTTGGAACCGGGGGTTTCCTACGAGCAGTACTTC
CASSLEPGVSYEQYF
>-|TRBJ2-5|-|TRBV7-3
TGTGCCAGCAGCCCAACAGGGATGGATACCCAGTACTTC
CASSPTGMDTQYF
>TRBD1|TRBJ1-6|-|TRBV6-1
TGTGCCAGCATTGGACAGGGATATAATTCACCCCTCCACTTT
CASIGQGYNSPLHF
>-|TRBJ2-2|-|TRBV4-3
TGCGCCAGCAGCCAAGTAGTGGGGGAGCTGTTTTTT
CASSQVVGELFF
>-|TRBJ2-3|-|TRBV5-6
TGTGCCAGCAGCTTGTGGGGCCCAAGCACAGATACGCAGTATTTT
CASSLWGPSTDTQYF
>TRBD1|TRBJ1-6|-|TRBV5-1
TGCGCCAGCAGCCTAGGACAGGGGTCCTCACCCCTCCACTTT
CASSLGQGSSPLHF
>TRBD2|TRBJ2-5|-|TRBV19
TGTGCCAGTAGTACACCGGGACTAGCGGACCAAGAGACCCAGTACTTC
CASSTPGLADQETQYF
>TRBD1|TRBJ1-1|-|TRBV29-1
TGCAGCGTTGAGGAGCAGGGGGTGTTCACTGAAGCTTTCTTT
CSVEEQGVFTEAFF
>-|TRBJ1-5|-|TRBV27
TGTGCCAGCAGTTGGGCAGGGGTTGGCAATCAGCCCCAGCATTTT
CASSWAGVGNQPQHF
>-|TRBJ2-7|-|TRBV25-1
TGTGCCAGCAGTGAAACCCACAGGGCTTCTGGTTACGAGCAGTACTTC
CASSETHRASGYEQYF
>-|TRBJ1-5|-|TRBV25-1
TGTGCCAGCAGTGGGGGTCAGGGGATGGATTTGAGCAATCAGCCCCAGCATTTT
CASSGGQGMDLSNQPQHF
>-|TRBJ1-5|-|TRBV4-3
TGCGCCAGCAGCCCTACTACGGGCGGGTCCCAGCATTTT
CASSPTTGGSQHF
>TRBD2|TRBJ2-1|once|TRBV19
TGTGCCAGTAGCGAACGGGGGGGCGCGTACAATGAGCAGTTCTTC
CASSERGGAYNEQFF
>TRBD2|TRBJ2-7|-|TRBV9
TGTGCCAGCAGCGTAGGGGCTAGCGGGGGGGCATACGAGCAGTACTTC
CASSVGASGGAYEQYF
>TRBD1|TRBJ1-2|-|TRBV6-1
TGTGCCAGCACCGGGACAGTCTATGGCTACACCTTC
CASTGTVYGYTF
>-|TRBJ1-2|-|TRBV6-6
TGTGCCAGCAGACCCGGACAAACCCGTGGTGGCTACACCTTC
CASRPGQTRGGYTF
>TRBD2|TRBJ2-1|-|TRBV25-1
TGTGCCAGCAGTGTAGGCGGGGGAGTCGATGAGCAGTTCTTC
CASSVGGGVDEQFF
>TRBD1|TRBJ2-2|-|TRBV19
TGTGCCAGTAGGGGACAGGGGTATTTGGAGCTGTTTTTT
CASRGQGYLELFF
>-|TRBJ2-7|-|TRBV18
TGTGCCAGCTCACCACCCGCGGTTCTCGCCTACGAGCAGTACTTC
CASSPPAVLAYEQYF
>-|TRBJ1-2|-|TRBV4-1
TGCGCCAGCAGCCACGTCGGGACTGTTAATCCCGATGGCTACACCTTC
CASSHVGTVNPDGYTF
>-|TRBJ2-7|-|TRBV5-5
TGTGCCAGCAGCTTTACAGGGCAGTACGAGCAGTACTTC
CASSFTGQYEQYF
>TRBD1|TRBJ1-1|-|TRBV7-9
TGTGCCAGCAGCCCCGTGGGCAGGGGGCCCATGAACACTGAAGCTTTCTTT
CASSPVGRGPMNTEAFF
>TRBD1|TRBJ2-7|-|TRBV6-6
TGTGCCAGCAGTTGGGCCGGGACAGGGGACTACGAGCAGTACTTC
CASSWAGTGDYEQYF
>-|TRBJ2-1|-|TRBV6-5
TGTGCCAGCAGACCCGACGGGTACAATGAGCAGTTCTTC
CASRPDGYNEQFF
>TRBD1|TRBJ2-7|-|TRBV7-9
TGTGCCAGCTCAGACCGAGGGACAGAACGGTCCGAGCAGTACTTC
CASSDRGTERSEQYF
>-|TRBJ2-5|-|TRBV7-2
TGTGCCAGCAGCTCGGGGTATCAAGAGACCCAGTACTTC
CASSSGYQETQYF
>TRBD1|TRBJ1-5|few|TRBV4-3
TGCGCCAGCAGCCATGGACAGGCAAATCAGCCCCAGCATTTT
CASSHGQANQPQHF
>TRBD1|TRBJ1-2|-|TRBV7-6
TGTGCCAGCAGCCTAACCGGGACAGGCGATCTCTATGGCTACACCTTC
CASSLTGTGDLYGYTF
>-|TRBJ1-3|-|TRBV6-6
TGTGCCAGCAGTTACGCTGGGCAGGGAAAGAGAAACACCATATATTTT
CASSYAGQGKRNTIYF
>TRBD1|TRBJ1-2|once|TRBV5-1
TGCGCCAGCAGCCTAAAACTGGACAGGAGCGATGGCTACACCTTC
CASSLKLDRSDGYTF
>-|TRBJ2-7|-|TRBV6-5
TGTGCCAGCAGTTACTCGAGCCGGTTCTACGAGCAGTACTTC
CASSYSSRFYEQYF
>-|TRBJ2-3|-|TRBV6-1
TGTGCCAGCACCGCCTCTGGAGGAGGGGTGGATACGCGGTATTTT
CASTASGGGVDTRYF
>TRBD1|TRBJ2-2|-|TRBV7-3
TGTGCCAGCAGCTCCCAGGGGGCCTTGGTCCCCGGGGAGCTGTTTTTT
CASSSQGALVPGELFF
>TRBD2|TRBJ2-5|-|TRBV9
TGTGCCAGCAGCGTAGTGGGAGGGTTCCAAGAGACCCAGTACTTC
CASSVVGGFQETQYF
>TRBD1|TRBJ2-3|-|TRBV5-4
TGTGCCAGCAGACAGGACAGGGTTGGAGATACGCAGTATTTT
CASRQDRVGDTQYF
>TRBD1|TRBJ2-3|-|TRBV6-5
TGTGCCAGCAGTCGGACAGGGAATTCAGATACGCAGTATTTT
CASSRTGNSDTQYF
>-|TRBJ2-7|-|TRBV10-1
TGCGCCAGCAGTGCTACGCGTGAGAGCTCCTACGAGCAGTACTTC
CASSATRESSYEQYF
>-|TRBJ1-5|-|TRBV28
TGTGCCAGCAGCAAAACAGGCAATCAGCCCCAGCATTTT
CASSKTGNQPQHF
>-|TRBJ1-1|-|TRBV7-2
TGTGCCAGCAGCTCCAGCCGGAGCGAAACTGAAGCTTTCTTT
CASSSSRSETEAFF
>TRBD1|TRBJ2-2|-|TRBV7-6
TGTGCCAGCAGCGTTGGGACAGCTACGACGGGGACCGGGGAGCTGTTTTTT
CASSVGTATTGTGELFF
>-|TRBJ2-3|-|TRBV11-3
TGTGCCAGCAGCGCTCGGGGGGCCGCTACAGATACGCAGTATTTT
CASSARGAATDTQYF
>TRBD1|TRBJ1-6|-|TRBV10-2
TGCGCCAGCGGACAGGGAGGTTATTCACCCCTCCACTTT
CASGQGGYSPLHF
>-|TRBJ2-7|-|TRBV11-2
TGTGCCAGCAGCTTGGCCAACTACGAGCAGTACTTC
CASSLANYEQYF
>-|TRBJ2-1|-|TRBV4-3
TGCGCCAGCAGCCAGATGCAAGAACTAGACAATGAGCAGTTCTTC
CASSQMQELDNEQFF
>-|TRBJ1-1|-|TRBV7-9
TGTGCCAGCAGCTTAGATCTCTCACAGGGAGAAGGAGCTTTCTTT
CASSLDLSQGEGAFF
>TRBD1|TRBJ1-1|-|TRBV18
TGTGCCAGCTCACAGACAGGGGCCGTAGCTGAAGCTTTCTTT
CASSQTGAVAEAFF
>TRBD1|TRBJ1-2|few|TRBV7-9
TGTGCCAGCAGCTCCTCCGGGGCAGGGGGTGACTATGGCTACACCTTC
CASSSSGAGGDYGYTF
>TRBD1|TRBJ2-7|-|TRBV6-5
TGTGCCAGCAGTCCCCAGGGGGTTACCGAGCAGTACTTC
CASSPQGVTEQYF